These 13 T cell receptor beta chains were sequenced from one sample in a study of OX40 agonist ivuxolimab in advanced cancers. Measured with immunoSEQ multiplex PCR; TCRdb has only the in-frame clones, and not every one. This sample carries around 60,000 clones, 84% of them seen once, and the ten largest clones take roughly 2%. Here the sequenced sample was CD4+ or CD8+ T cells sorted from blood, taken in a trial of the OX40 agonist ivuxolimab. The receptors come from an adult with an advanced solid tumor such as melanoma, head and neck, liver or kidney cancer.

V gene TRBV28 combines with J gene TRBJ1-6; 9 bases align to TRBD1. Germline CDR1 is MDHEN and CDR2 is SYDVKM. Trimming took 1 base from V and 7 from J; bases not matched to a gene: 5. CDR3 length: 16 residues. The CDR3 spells CASSLYGGTGNSPLHF. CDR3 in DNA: TGTGCCAGCAGTTTATATGGGGGGACAGGGAATTCACCCCTCCACTTT.

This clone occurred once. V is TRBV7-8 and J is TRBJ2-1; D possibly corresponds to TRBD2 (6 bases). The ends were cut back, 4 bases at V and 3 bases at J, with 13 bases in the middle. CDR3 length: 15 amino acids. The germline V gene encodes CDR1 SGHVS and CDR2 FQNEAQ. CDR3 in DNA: TGTGCCAGCAGCTCAAAGGCGGGGAACTACAATGAGCAGTTCTTC. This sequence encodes CASSSKAGNYNEQFF.

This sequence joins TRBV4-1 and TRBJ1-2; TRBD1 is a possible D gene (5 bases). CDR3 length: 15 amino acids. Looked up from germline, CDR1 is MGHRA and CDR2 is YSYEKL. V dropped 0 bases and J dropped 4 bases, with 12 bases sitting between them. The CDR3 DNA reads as TGCGCCAGCAGCCAAGATCCGACAGCCTCCTATGGCTACACCTTC. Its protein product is CASSQDPTASYGYTF.

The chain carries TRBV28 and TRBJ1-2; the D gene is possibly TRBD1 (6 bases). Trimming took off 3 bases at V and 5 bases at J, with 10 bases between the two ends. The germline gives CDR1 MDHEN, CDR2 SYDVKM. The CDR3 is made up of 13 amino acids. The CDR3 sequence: CASSLGQRYGYTF. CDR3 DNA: TGTGCCAGCAGTTTGGGACAACGTTATGGCTACACCTTC.

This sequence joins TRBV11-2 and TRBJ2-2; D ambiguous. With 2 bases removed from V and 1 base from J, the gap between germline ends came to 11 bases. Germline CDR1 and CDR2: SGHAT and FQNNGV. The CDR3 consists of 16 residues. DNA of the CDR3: TGTGCCAGCAGCTTATGGGCGGTCAGGAACACCGGGGAGCTGTTTTTT. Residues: CASSLWAVRNTGELFF.

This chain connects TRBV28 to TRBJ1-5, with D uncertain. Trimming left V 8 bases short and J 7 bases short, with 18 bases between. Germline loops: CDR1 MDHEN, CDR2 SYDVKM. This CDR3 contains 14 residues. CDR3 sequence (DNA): TGTGCCAGCTCTACCCCTAGACTGCCCCAGCCCCAGCATTTT. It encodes CASSTPRLPQPQHF.

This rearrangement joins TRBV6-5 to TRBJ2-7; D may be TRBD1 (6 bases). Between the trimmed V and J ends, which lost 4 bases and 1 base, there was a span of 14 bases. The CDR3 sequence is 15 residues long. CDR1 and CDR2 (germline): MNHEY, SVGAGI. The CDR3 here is CASSSPGAGSYEQYF. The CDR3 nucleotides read TGTGCCAGCAGTTCCCCAGGGGCAGGTTCCTACGAGCAGTACTTC.

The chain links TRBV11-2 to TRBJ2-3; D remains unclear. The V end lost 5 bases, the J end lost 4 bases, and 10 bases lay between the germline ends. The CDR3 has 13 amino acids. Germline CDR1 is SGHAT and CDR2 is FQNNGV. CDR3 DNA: TGTGCCAGCAGCCCGGGCCAGCCAGATACGCAGTATTTT. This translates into CASSPGQPDTQYF.

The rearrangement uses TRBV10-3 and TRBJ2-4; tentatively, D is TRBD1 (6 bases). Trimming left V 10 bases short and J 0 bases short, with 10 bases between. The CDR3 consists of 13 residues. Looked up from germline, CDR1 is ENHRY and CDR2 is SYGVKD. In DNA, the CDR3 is TGTGCCACCACACAGGGAGCCAAAAACATTCAGTACTTC. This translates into CATTQGAKNIQYF.

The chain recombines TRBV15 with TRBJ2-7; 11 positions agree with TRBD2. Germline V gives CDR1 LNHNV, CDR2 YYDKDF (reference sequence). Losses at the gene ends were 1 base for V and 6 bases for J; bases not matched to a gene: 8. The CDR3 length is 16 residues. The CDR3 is CATSRGLAGGSSEQYF. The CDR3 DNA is TGTGCCACCAGCAGAGGGCTAGCGGGAGGCTCGAGCGAGCAGTACTTC.

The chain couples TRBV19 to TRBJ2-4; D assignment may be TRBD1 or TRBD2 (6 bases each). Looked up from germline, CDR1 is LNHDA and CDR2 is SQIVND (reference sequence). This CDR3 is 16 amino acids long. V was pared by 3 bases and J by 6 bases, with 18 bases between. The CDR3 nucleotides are TGTGCCAGTAGTATGGTGGTGGGGGGCGTCGGAAACATTCAGTACTTC. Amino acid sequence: CASSMVVGGVGNIQYF.

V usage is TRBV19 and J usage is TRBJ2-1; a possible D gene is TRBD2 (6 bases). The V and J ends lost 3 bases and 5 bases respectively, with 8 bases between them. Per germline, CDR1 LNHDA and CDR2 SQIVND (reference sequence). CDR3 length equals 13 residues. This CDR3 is CASSIGGNNEQFF. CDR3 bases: TGTGCCAGTAGTATCGGCGGGAACAATGAGCAGTTCTTC.

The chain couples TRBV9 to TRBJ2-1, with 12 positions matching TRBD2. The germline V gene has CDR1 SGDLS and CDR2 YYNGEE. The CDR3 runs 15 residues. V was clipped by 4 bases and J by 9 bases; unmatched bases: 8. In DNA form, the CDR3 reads TGTGCCAGCAGCCCCCAGGGACTAGCGGGCGGTGAGCAGTTCTTC. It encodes CASSPQGLAGGEQFF.